This TCR beta chain was recorded in a study of cytomegalovirus exposure and HLA in healthy donors. Study outcomes and limitations: Many donors shared some public TCRs, even though most TCR sequences were rare.

This CDR3 has 12 residues. TCRdb's table, derived via immunoSEQ multiplex PCR, lists solely in-frame clones and lacks some. This sample has hundreds of thousands of clones; roughly 87% occur once, and the top ten carry 9.5% to 15%. A note on this clone: Its antigen is currently unknown.

This sequence originates from a man aged 18 to 29 in good health and CMV-seropositive. V is TRBV21-1 and J is TRBJ1-1. TRBV21-1 is termed a pseudogene. Sequencing was performed on PBMCs. CDR3 coding DNA: TGTGCCAGCAGCAAGATCGGGGGAGAAGCTTTCTTT. The encoded protein is CASSKIGGEAFF.